These 15 T cell receptor beta chains originate from one sample sequenced in a study of blood T cell repertoires in COVID-19. Produced via immunoSEQ multiplex PCR; TCRdb's table is partial and in-frame only. The sample contains 130,000 to 150,000 clones, 75% to 85% of which appear only once. The sequencing input was peripheral blood. The receptors originated from a human donor with acute or convalescent COVID-19. The donor label of this sample is uncertain.

The V gene is TRBV5-1, the J gene TRBJ1-1; a possible D gene is TRBD1 (5 bases). The CDR3 sequence is 15 residues long. Germline assignment: CDR1 SGHRS and CDR2 YFSETQ. Trimming removed 0 bases at V and 1 base at J, with 10 bases between. CDR3 bases: TGCGCCAGCAGCTTGGCGGAGACAGCGAACACTGAAGCTTTCTTT. Encoded protein: CASSLAETANTEAFF.

Only one count was recorded for this clone. V and J are TRBV19 and TRBJ2-7; perhaps TRBD1 as D (5 bases). Germline values: CDR1 LNHDA, CDR2 SQIVND (reference sequence). The CDR3 length is 13 residues. Deletions cut 5 bases from V and 3 bases from J, with 11 bases between. The CDR3 DNA follows: TGTGCCAGTAGTTACCAGGGCGTCTACGAGCAGTACTTC. Translating gives CASSYQGVYEQYF.

The gene calls are TRBV7-2 and TRBJ1-5, with D possibly matching TRBD1 (5 bases). Deletions cut 0 bases from V and 1 base from J, with 13 bases between. Germline V gene data show CDR1 as SGHTA and CDR2 as FQGNSA. The CDR3 runs 17 residues. CDR3 in DNA: TGTGCCAGCAGCTTAGCGCCCCCCCGGGGGAGCAATCAGCCCCAGCATTTT. This sequence encodes CASSLAPPRGSNQPQHF.

Remarks on this clone: This specimen includes other DNA sequences encoding the same CDR3. The chain recombines TRBV5-1 with TRBJ1-1; 8 bases align to TRBD1. CDR3 length: 14 residues. Germline lookup yields CDR1 SGHRS and CDR2 YFSETQ. Trimming removed 3 bases from V and 4 bases from J; junction bases left unmatched: 5. As DNA, the CDR3 is TGCGCCAGCAGCTCAGGACAGGGCGGCACTGAAGCTTTCTTT. It encodes CASSSGQGGTEAFF.

The rearrangement joins TRBV20-1 to TRBJ1-5; D gene uncertain. CDR1 and CDR2 (germline): DFQATT, SNEGSKA (reference sequence). The CDR3 sequence is 11 residues long. V dropped 6 bases and J dropped 2 bases, with 5 bases sitting between them. CDR3 sequence: CSAAGNQPQHF. CDR3 nucleotide sequence: TGCAGTGCGGCAGGCAATCAGCCCCAGCATTTT.

The CDR3 sequence is CASSEGTPQKYAGYTF. In DNA, the CDR3 is TGCGCCAGCAGCGAAGGGACACCTCAAAAGTACGCCGGCTACACCTTC. V is TRBV5-1 and J is TRBJ1-2; a weak D match, TRBD1 (6 bases). This CDR3 is 16 amino acids long. Deletions cut 4 bases from V and 8 bases from J, with 24 bases between. Germline assignment: CDR1 SGHRS and CDR2 YFSETQ.

V and J are TRBV27 and TRBJ1-2; 8 bases are shared with TRBD1. V trimming: 1 base; J trimming: 7 bases; junction bases outside the gene matches: 8. The germline V gene has CDR1 MNHEY and CDR2 SMNVEV (reference sequence). The CDR3 has 15 residues. CDR3 amino acids: CASSLWATGAGGYTF. CDR3 DNA: TGTGCCAGCAGTTTATGGGCGACAGGGGCGGGTGGCTACACCTTC.

The chain carries TRBV9 and TRBJ2-1, with 12 positions matching TRBD2. Germline V gene data show CDR1 as SGDLS and CDR2 as YYNGEE. Germline trimming cut 3 bases from V and 7 bases from J; bases unmatched to any gene: 2. The CDR3 spans 14 residues. CDR3: CASSGTSGENEQFF. CDR3 bases: TGTGCCAGCAGCGGGACTAGCGGGGAAAATGAGCAGTTCTTC.

The chain has TRBV7-9 and TRBJ1-5, with D perhaps matching TRBD1 (5 bases). The V gene's germline CDR1 is SEHNR and CDR2 FQNEAQ (reference sequence). The V and J ends lost 5 bases and 7 bases respectively, with 9 bases between them. The CDR3 runs 12 residues. The CDR3 loop is CASSQDSQPQHF. CDR3 DNA: TGTGCCAGCAGCCAAGACAGCCAGCCCCAGCATTTT. The full variable domain, rest sourced from reference TRBV7-9 and TRBJ1-5, is DTGVSQNPRHKITKRGQNVTFRCDPISEHNRLYWYRQTLGQGPEFLTYFQNEAQLEKSRLLSDRFSAERPKGSFSTLEIQRTEQGDSAMYLCASSQDSQPQHFGDGTRLSIL.

This chain joins TRBV30 and TRBJ2-3; TRBD2 aligns across 13 bases. This CDR3 is built from 17 residues. V gave up 0 bases and J gave up 2 bases; unmatched junction bases: 5. The germline CDR1 and CDR2 sequences are GTSNPN and SVGIG (reference sequence). The CDR3 protein is CAWSVLGLAGLTDTQYF. The CDR3 DNA reads as TGTGCCTGGAGTGTACTGGGACTAGCGGGGCTCACAGATACGCAGTATTTT.

The V gene is TRBV19, the J gene TRBJ1-1; D may be TRBD1 (6 bases). This CDR3 has 15 amino acids. The V end was cut by 2 bases, the J end by 4 bases, with 14 bases between. Germline CDR1 and CDR2: LNHDA and SQIVND (reference sequence). The CDR3 reads CASSILGGGGTEAFF. The CDR3 bases are TGTGCCAGTAGTATATTGGGGGGCGGGGGCACTGAAGCTTTCTTT.

The chain joins TRBV9 to TRBJ2-5, with D possibly matching TRBD1 (5 bases). Germline assignment: CDR1 SGDLS and CDR2 YYNGEE. The CDR3 extends over 17 amino acids. Trimming took off 0 bases at V and 0 bases at J, with 15 bases between the two ends. In DNA form, the CDR3 reads TGTGCCAGCAGCGTAGGACCAACAGGATCGTACCAAGAGACCCAGTACTTC. This sequence encodes CASSVGPTGSYQETQYF.

This clone appeared once. The chain uses TRBV3-1 (or the pseudogene TRBV3-2) and TRBJ2-1; D gene uncertain. Trimming shortened V by 3 bases and J by 4 bases, and 4 bases separated the two germline ends. The CDR3 covers 12 residues. CDR1 LGHDT and CDR2 YNNKEL come from the germline V gene (reference sequence). CDR3 region: CASSQEYNEQFF. Written as DNA, the CDR3 is TGTGCCAGCAGCCAGGAGTACAATGAGCAGTTCTTC.

The rearrangement uses TRBV11-1 and TRBJ2-3; possibly TRBD1 for D (6 bases). The CDR3 runs 14 residues. Trimming pared 2 bases from V and 1 base from J, leaving 7 bases between. From germline, CDR1 is SGHAT and CDR2 FQDESV (reference sequence). CDR3 in amino acids: CASSLYRGTDTQYF. As DNA, the CDR3 is TGTGCCAGCAGCTTATACAGGGGCACAGATACGCAGTATTTT.

This chain connects TRBV5-8 to TRBJ1-2, with 7 bases aligning to TRBD1. V lost 4 bases and J lost 8; bases outside the gene matches: 8. The length of the CDR3 is 13 residues. The V gene's germline CDR1 is SGHTS and CDR2 YDEGEE. The CDR3 region has the DNA TGTGCCAGCAGCCCCGACAGGGCAGGCGGCTACACCTTC. The encoded protein is CASSPDRAGGYTF.